This T cell receptor beta chain derives from a study of blood T cell repertoires in COVID-19. Study in general: Researchers got acute and convalescent COVID-19 samples from the United States, Italy and Spain. The cDNA or gDNA used as material had been derived from T cells, B-cell-depleted T cells, or PBMCs.

The CDR3 sequence is 12 residues long. In the authors' methods: Estimated nucleated cell counts came from reference gene primer amplification. This table comes from immunoSEQ multiplex PCR, and its TCRdb copy is limited to in-frame clones, with some not included. The V and J calls and clone size were taken over from that table, and D and trimming were inferred from the DNA. This sample has some 270,000 clones, with around 90% found just once. Participant-reported clinical history was the basis for cohort assignment. The chain combines TRBV21-1 with TRBJ2-7; no check of the table's D call, TRBD1, against the DNA was made. TRBV21-1 is a recognized pseudogene. Sequencing was performed on PBMCs or T cells enriched from blood (not recorded which). The TCR was taken from a woman in her thirties with acute COVID-19. The CDR3 region has the DNA TGTGCCAGGGAGGGACAGAGTTACGAGCAGTACTTC. Its translation is CAREGQSYEQYF.